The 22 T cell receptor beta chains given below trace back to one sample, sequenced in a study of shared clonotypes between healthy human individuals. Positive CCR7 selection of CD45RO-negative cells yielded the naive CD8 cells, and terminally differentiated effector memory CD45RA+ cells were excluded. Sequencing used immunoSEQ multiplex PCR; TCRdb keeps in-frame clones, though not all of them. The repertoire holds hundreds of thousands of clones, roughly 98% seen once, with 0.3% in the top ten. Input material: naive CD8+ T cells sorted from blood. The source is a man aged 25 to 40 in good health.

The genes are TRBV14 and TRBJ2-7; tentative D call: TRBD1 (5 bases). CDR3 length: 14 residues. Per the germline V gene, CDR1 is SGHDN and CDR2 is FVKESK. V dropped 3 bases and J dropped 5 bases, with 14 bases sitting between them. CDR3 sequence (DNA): TGTGCCAGCAGCCATTTAGGGGCCCCCCACGAGCAGTACTTC. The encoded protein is CASSHLGAPHEQYF. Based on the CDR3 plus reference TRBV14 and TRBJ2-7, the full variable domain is EAGVTQFPSHSVIEKGQTVTLRCDPISGHDNLYWYRRVMGKEIKFLLHFVKESKQDESGMPNNRFLAERTGGTYSTLKVQPAELEDSGVYFCASSHLGAPHEQYFGPGTRLTVT.

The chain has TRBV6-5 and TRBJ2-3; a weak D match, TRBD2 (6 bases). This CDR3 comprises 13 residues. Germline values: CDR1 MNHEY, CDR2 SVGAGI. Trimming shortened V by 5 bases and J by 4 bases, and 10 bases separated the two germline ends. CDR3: CASSARRADTQYF. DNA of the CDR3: TGTGCCAGCAGTGCCCGGAGGGCAGATACGCAGTATTTT.

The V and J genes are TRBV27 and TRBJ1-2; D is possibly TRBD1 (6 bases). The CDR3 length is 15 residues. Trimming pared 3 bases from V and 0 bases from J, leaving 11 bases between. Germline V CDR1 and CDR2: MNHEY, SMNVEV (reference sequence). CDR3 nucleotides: TGTGCCAGCAGTTTCCGGACAGTTGCTAACTATGGCTACACCTTC. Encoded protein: CASSFRTVANYGYTF.

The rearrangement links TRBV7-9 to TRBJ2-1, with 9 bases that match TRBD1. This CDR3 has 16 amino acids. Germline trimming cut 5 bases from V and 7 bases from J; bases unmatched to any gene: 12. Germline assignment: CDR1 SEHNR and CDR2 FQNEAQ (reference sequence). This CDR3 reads CASSASFRDRENEQFF. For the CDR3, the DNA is TGTGCCAGCAGCGCCAGTTTCCGGGACAGGGAAAATGAGCAGTTCTTC.

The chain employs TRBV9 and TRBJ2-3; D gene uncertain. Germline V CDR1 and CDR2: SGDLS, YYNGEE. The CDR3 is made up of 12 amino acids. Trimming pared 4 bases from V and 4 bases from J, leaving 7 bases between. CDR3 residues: CASSSYPDTQYF. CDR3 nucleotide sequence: TGTGCCAGCAGCTCTTACCCAGATACGCAGTATTTT.

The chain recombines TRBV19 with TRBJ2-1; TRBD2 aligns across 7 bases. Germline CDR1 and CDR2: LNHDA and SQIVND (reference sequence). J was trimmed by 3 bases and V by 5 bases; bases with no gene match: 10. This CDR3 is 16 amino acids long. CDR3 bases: TGTGCCAGTAGTCCCGCGGGGGACCACTACTACAATGAGCAGTTCTTC. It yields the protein CASSPAGDHYYNEQFF. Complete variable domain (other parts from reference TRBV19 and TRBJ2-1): DGGITQSPKYLFRKEGQNVTLSCEQNLNHDAMYWYRQDPGQGLRLIYYSQIVNDFQKGDIAEGYSVSREKKESFPLTVTSAQKNPTAFYLCASSPAGDHYYNEQFFGPGTRLTVL.

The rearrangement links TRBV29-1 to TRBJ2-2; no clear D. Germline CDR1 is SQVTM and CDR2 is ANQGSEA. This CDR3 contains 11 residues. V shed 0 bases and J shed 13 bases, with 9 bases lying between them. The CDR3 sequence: CSVEDWSGLFF. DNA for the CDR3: TGCAGCGTTGAAGATTGGTCAGGGCTGTTTTTT.

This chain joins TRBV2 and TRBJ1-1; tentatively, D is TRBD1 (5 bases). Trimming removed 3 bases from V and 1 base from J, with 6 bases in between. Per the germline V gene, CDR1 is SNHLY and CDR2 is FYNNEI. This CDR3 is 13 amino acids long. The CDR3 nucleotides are TGTGCCAGCAGTGATAGGGGGAACACTGAAGCTTTCTTT. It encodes CASSDRGNTEAFF.

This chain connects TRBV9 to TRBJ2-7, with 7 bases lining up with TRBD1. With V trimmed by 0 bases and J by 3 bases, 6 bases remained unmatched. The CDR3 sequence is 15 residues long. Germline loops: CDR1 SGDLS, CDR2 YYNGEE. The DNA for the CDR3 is TGTGCCAGCAGCGTAGGACAGGGCCCATACTACGAGCAGTACTTC. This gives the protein CASSVGQGPYYEQYF.

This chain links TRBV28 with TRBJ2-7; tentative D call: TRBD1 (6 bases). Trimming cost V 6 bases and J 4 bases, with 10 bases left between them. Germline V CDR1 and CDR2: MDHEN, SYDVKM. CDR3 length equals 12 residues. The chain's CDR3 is CASRVRGYEQYF. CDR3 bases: TGTGCCAGCAGGGTCAGGGGTTACGAGCAGTACTTC.

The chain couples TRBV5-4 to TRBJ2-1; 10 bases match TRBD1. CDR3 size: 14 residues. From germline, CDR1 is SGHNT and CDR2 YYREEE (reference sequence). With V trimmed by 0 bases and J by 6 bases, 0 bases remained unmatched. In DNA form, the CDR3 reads TGTGCCAGCAGCTTGGGACAGGGGGCCAATGAGCAGTTCTTC. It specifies CASSLGQGANEQFF.

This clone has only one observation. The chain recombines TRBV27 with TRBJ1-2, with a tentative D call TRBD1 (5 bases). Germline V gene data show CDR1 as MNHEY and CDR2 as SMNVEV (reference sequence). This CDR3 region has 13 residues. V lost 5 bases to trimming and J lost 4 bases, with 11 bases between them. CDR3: CASSGSRGYGYTF. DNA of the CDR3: TGTGCCAGCAGTGGGTCAAGGGGCTATGGCTACACCTTC.

CDR3: CASSFGGAEHEQYF. The CDR3 nucleotides are TGTGCCAGCAGCTTCGGGGGCGCTGAACACGAGCAGTACTTC. This sequence joins TRBV5-4 and TRBJ2-7, with D perhaps matching TRBD1 or TRBD2 (6 bases each). Deletions cut 2 bases from V and 5 bases from J, with 14 bases between. CDR1 SGHNT and CDR2 YYREEE come from the germline V gene (reference sequence). The CDR3 consists of 14 residues.

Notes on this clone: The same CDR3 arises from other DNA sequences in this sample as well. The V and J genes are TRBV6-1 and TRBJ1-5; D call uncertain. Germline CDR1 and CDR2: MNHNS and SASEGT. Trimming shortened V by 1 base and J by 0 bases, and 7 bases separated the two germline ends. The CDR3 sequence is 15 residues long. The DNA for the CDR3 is TGTGCCAGCAGTGAAGGGAGGTATAGCAATCAGCCCCAGCATTTT. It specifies CASSEGRYSNQPQHF.

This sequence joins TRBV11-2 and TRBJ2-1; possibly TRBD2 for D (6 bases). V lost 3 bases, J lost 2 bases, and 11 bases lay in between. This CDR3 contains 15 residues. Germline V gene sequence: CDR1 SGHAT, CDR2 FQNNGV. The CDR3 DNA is TGTGCCAGCAGCTTCGGGGGAAACGCCTACAATGAGCAGTTCTTC. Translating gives CASSFGGNAYNEQFF.

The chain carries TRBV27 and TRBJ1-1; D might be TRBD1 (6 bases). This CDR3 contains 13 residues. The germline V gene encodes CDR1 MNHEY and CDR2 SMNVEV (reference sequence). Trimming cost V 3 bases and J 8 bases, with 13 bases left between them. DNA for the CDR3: TGTGCCAGCAGTTTCTCCAGGGGCAAAGAAGCTTTCTTT. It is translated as CASSFSRGKEAFF.

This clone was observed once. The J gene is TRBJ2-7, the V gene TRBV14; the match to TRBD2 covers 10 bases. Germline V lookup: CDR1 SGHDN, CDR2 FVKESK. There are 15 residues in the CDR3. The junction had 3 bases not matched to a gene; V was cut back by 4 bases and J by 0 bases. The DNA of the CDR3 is TGTGCCAGCAGCCCGGTAGCGGGAGGCTCCTACGAGCAGTACTTC. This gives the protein CASSPVAGGSYEQYF.

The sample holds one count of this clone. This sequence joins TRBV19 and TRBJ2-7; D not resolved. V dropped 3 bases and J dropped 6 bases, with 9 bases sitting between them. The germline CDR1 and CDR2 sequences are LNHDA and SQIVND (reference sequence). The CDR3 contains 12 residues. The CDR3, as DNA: TGTGCCAGTAGTATCCCTTTCGGCGAGCAGTACTTC. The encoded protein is CASSIPFGEQYF.

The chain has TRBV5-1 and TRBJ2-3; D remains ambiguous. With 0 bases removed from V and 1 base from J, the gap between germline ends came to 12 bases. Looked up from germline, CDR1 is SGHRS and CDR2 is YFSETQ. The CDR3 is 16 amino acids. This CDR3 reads CASSLAGGGRTDTQYF. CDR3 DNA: TGCGCCAGCAGCTTGGCCGGTGGCGGTCGCACAGATACGCAGTATTTT.

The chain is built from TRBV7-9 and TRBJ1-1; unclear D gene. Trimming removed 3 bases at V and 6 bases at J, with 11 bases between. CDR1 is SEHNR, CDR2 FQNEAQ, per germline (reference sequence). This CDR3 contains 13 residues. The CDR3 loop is CASSLGADSEAFF. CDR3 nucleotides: TGTGCCAGCAGCTTGGGAGCAGATTCTGAAGCTTTCTTT. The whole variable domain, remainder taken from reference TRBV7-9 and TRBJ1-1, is DTGVSQNPRHKITKRGQNVTFRCDPISEHNRLYWYRQTLGQGPEFLTYFQNEAQLEKSRLLSDRFSAERPKGSFSTLEIQRTEQGDSAMYLCASSLGADSEAFFGQGTRLTVV.

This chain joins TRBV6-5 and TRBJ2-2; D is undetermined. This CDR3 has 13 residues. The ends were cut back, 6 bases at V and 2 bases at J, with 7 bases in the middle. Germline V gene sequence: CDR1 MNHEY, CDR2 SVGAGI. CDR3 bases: TGTGCCAGCAGGAGCAGAAACACCGGGGAGCTGTTTTTT. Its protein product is CASRSRNTGELFF.

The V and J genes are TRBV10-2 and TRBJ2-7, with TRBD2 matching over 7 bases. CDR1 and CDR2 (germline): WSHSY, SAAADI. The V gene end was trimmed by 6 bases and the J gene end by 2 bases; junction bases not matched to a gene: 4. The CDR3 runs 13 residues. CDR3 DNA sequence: TGCGCCAGCAGGGACGGACTAGCCTACGAGCAGTACTTC. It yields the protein CASRDGLAYEQYF.